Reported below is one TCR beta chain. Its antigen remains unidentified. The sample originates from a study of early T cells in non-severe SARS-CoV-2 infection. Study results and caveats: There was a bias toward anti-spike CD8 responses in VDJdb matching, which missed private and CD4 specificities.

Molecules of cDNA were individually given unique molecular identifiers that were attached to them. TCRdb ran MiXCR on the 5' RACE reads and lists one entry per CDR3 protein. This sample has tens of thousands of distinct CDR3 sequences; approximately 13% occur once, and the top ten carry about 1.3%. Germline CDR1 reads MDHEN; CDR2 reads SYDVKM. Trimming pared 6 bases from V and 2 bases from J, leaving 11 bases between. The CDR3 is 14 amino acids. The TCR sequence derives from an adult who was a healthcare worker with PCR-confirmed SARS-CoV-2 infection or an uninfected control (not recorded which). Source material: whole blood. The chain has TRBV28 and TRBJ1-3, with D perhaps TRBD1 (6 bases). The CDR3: CASSRTATGNTIYF. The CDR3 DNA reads TGTGCCAGCAGCCGGACAGCTACTGGAAACACCATATATTTT.